This T cell receptor beta chain originates from a study of molecular identifiers for immune sequencing clone quantification. Whole-study findings and limits: Over 97% of effector molecules, yet under 1% of naive-cell molecules, were held by clones above 20 RNA copies. Even with around 1 million naive cells present, spiked Jurkat TCR RNA from one cell was reportedly detectable.

A word on this clonotype: Its antigen is unidentified.

Sorted cells numbering 20,000 to 1,000,000, with 10%, 30% or 50% RNA, yielded the naive CD8 libraries. Previously described methods and listed TCR primers were employed for the bulk TCR libraries. TCRdb reprocessed the PCR reads via MiXCR and lists one record per CDR3 protein. The sample lists over 60,000 distinct CDR3 sequences; 15% to 20% were seen once. This CDR3 has 12 residues. Germline V CDR1 and CDR2: MDHEN, SYDVKM. V lost 8 bases and J lost 7, with 14 bases in between. V and J are TRBV28 and TRBJ1-1, with D uncertain. This TCR was recovered from a human donor in good health. Some libraries in this study had Jurkat cell RNA spiked in. Sample: naive CD8+ T cells from blood, with Jurkat cell RNA spiked in. The subset denotes: FACS-sorted CD8+CD4-CCR7+CD45RA+ naive T cells. DNA for the CDR3: TGTGCCAGCCAGGACTTTTCTTATGAAGCTTTCTTT. This encodes CASQDFSYEAFF. The whole variable domain, filled in from reference TRBV28 and TRBJ1-1, reads DVKVTQSSRYLVKRTGEKVFLECVQDMDHENMFWYRQDPGLGLRLIYFSYDVKMKEKGDIPEGYSVSREKKERFSLILESASTNQTSMYLCASQDFSYEAFFGQGTRLTVV.